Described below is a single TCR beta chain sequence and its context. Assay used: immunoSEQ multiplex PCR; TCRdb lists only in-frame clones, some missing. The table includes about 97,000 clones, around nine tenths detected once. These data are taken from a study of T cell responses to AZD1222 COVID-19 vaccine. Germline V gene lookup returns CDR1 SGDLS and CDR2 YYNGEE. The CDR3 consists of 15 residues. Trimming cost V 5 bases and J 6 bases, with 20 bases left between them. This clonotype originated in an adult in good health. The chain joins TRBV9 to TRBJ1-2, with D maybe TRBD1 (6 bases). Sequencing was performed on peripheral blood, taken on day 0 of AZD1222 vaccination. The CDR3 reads CASRSLGTPTDGYTF. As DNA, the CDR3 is TGTGCCAGCAGGTCTTTAGGGACACCAACTGATGGCTACACCTTC.